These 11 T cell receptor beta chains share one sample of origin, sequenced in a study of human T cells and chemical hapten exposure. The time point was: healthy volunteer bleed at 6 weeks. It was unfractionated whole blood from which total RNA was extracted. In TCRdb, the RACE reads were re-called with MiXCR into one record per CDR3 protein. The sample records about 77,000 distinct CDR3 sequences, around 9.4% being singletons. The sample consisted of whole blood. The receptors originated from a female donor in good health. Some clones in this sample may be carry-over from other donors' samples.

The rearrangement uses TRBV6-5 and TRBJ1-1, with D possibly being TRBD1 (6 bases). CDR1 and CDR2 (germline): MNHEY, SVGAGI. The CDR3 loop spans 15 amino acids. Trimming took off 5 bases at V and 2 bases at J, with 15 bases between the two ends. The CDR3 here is CASSPPEGGNTEAFF. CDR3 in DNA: TGTGCCAGCAGTCCCCCAGAGGGGGGAAACACTGAAGCTTTCTTT.

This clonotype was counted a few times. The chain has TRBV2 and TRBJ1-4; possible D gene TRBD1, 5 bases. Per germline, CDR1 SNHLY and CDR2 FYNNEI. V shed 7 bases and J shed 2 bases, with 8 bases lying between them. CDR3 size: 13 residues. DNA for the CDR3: TGTGCCAGCAAGAGGGACACTAATGAAAAACTGTTTTTT. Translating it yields CASKRDTNEKLFF.

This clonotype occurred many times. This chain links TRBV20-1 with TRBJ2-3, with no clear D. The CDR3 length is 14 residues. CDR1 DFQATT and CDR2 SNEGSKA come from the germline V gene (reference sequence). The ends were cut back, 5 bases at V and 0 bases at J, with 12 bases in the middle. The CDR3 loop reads CSALTDSSTDTQYF. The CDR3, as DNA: TGCAGTGCTCTCACCGATTCTAGCACAGATACGCAGTATTTT.

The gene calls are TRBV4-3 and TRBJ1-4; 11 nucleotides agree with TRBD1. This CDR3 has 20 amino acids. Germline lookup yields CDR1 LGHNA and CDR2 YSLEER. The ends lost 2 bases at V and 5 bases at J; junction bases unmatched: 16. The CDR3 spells CASSQIRMADRGPPNEKLFF. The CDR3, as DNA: TGCGCCAGCAGCCAAATCCGTATGGCGGACAGGGGGCCCCCAAATGAAAAACTGTTTTTT.

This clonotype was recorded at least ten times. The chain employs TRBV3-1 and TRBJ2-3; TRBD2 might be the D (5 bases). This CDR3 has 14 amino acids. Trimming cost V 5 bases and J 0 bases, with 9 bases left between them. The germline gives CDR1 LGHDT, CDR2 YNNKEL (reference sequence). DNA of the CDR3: TGTGCCAGCAGCACACGGACTAGCACAGATACGCAGTATTTT. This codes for CASSTRTSTDTQYF.

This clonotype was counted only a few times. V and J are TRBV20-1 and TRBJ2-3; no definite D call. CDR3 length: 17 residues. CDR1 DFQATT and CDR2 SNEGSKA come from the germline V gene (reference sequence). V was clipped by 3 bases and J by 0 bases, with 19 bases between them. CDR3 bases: TGCAGTGCTAGTTCTTTCGTAGGGCAGACTAGCACAGATACGCAGTATTTT. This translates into CSASSFVGQTSTDTQYF.

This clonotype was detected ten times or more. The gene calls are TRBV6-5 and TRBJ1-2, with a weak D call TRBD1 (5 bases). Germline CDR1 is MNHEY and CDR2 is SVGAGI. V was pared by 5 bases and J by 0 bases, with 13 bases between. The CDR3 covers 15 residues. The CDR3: CASSQGPLTNYGYTF. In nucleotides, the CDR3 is TGTGCCAGCAGTCAGGGACCCCTGACTAACTATGGCTACACCTTC.

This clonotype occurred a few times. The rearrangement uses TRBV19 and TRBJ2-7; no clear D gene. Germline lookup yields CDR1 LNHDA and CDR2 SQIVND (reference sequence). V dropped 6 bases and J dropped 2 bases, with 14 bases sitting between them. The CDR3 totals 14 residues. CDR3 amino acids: CASSFMAETYEQYF. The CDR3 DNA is TGTGCCAGTAGCTTTATGGCAGAGACCTACGAGCAGTACTTC.

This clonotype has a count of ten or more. Written as DNA, the CDR3 is TGTGCCAGCAGCCTAACTAGCGGGGTGTACAATGAGCAGTTCTTC. Residues: CASSLTSGVYNEQFF. J is TRBJ2-1 and V is TRBV7-2, with 10 bases matching TRBD2. The CDR3 is 15 amino acids. V dropped 5 bases and J dropped 4; count of bases not matched to a gene: 5. Germline V gene lookup returns CDR1 SGHTA and CDR2 FQGNSA.

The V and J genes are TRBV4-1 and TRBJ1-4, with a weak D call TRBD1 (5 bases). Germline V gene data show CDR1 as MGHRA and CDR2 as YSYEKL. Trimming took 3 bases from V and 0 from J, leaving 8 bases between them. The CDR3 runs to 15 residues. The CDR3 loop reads CASSQGTSTNEKLFF. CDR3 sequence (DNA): TGCGCCAGCAGCCAGGGGACTTCAACTAATGAAAAACTGTTTTTT.

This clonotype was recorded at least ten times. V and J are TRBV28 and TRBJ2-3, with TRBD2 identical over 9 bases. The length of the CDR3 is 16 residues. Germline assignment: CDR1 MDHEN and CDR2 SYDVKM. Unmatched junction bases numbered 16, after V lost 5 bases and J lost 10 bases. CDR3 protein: CASSPPRLAAQGSQYF. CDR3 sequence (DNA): TGTGCCAGCAGTCCCCCGAGACTAGCGGCACAGGGGTCGCAGTATTTT.